What follows describes a single T cell receptor beta chain. The data stem from a study of blood T cell repertoires in COVID-19. Overall study: Material from acute and convalescent COVID-19 was sourced from the United States, Italy and Spain. In each case, the material was cDNA or gDNA derived from T cells, B-cell-depleted T cells, or PBMCs.

Germline V lookup: CDR1 SGHRS, CDR2 YFSETQ. The CDR3 contains 16 residues. V dropped 4 bases and J dropped 1 base, with 14 bases sitting between them. As handled by the study authors: Estimates of nucleated cell counts were drawn from the amplification of reference gene primers. Sequencing used immunoSEQ multiplex PCR; TCRdb keeps in-frame clones, though not all of them. V, J and clone size were drawn from that table, and D and trimming were deduced from the DNA. The table has a few hundred thousand clones, roughly 90% seen once. The TCR was taken from a woman in her thirties with COVID-19, enrolled during active disease. The J gene is TRBJ2-2, the V gene TRBV5-1; D is possibly TRBD1 (5 bases). The sequenced material came from peripheral blood. The CDR3 DNA sequence: TGCGCCAGCAGCGCACCCAGGGAAGGGAACACCGGGGAGCTGTTTTTT. It specifies CASSAPREGNTGELFF.